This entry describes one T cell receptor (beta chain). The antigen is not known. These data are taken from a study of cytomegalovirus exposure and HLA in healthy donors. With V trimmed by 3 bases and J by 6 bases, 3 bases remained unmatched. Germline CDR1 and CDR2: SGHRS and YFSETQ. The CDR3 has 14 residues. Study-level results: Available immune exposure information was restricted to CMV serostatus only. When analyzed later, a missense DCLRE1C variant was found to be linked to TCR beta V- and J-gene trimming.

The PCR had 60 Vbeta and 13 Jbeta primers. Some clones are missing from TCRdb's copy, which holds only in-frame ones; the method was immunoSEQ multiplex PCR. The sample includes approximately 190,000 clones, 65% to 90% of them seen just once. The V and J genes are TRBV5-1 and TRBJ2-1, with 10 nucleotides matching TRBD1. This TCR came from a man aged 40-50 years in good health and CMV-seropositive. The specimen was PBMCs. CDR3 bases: TGCGCCAGCAGCTGGGGACAGGGGCTCAATGAGCAGTTCTTC. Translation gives CASSWGQGLNEQFF. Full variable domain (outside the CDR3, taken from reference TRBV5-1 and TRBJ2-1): KAGVTQTPRYLIKTRGQQVTLSCSPISGHRSVSWYQQTPGQGLQFLFEYFSETQRNKGNFPGRFSGRQFSNSRSEMNVSTLELGDSALYLCASSWGQGLNEQFFGPGTRLTVL.